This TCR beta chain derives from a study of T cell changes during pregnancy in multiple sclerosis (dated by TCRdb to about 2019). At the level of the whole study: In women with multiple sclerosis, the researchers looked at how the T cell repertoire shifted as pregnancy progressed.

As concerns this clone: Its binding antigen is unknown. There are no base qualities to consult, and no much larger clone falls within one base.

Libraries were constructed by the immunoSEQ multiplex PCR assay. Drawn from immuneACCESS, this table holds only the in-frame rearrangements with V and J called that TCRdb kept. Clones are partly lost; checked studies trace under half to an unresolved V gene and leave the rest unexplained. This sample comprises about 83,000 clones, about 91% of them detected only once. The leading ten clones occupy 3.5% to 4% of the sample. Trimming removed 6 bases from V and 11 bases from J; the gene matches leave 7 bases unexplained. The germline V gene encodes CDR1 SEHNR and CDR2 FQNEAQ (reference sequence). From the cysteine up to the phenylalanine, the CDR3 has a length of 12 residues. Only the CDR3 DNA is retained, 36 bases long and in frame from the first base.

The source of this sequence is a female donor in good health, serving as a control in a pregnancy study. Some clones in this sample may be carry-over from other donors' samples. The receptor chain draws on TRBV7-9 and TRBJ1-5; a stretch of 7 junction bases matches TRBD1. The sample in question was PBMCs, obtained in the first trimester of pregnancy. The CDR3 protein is CASRGQALAQHF. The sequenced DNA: TGTGCCAGCAGAGGACAGGCACTGGCCCAGCATTTT.